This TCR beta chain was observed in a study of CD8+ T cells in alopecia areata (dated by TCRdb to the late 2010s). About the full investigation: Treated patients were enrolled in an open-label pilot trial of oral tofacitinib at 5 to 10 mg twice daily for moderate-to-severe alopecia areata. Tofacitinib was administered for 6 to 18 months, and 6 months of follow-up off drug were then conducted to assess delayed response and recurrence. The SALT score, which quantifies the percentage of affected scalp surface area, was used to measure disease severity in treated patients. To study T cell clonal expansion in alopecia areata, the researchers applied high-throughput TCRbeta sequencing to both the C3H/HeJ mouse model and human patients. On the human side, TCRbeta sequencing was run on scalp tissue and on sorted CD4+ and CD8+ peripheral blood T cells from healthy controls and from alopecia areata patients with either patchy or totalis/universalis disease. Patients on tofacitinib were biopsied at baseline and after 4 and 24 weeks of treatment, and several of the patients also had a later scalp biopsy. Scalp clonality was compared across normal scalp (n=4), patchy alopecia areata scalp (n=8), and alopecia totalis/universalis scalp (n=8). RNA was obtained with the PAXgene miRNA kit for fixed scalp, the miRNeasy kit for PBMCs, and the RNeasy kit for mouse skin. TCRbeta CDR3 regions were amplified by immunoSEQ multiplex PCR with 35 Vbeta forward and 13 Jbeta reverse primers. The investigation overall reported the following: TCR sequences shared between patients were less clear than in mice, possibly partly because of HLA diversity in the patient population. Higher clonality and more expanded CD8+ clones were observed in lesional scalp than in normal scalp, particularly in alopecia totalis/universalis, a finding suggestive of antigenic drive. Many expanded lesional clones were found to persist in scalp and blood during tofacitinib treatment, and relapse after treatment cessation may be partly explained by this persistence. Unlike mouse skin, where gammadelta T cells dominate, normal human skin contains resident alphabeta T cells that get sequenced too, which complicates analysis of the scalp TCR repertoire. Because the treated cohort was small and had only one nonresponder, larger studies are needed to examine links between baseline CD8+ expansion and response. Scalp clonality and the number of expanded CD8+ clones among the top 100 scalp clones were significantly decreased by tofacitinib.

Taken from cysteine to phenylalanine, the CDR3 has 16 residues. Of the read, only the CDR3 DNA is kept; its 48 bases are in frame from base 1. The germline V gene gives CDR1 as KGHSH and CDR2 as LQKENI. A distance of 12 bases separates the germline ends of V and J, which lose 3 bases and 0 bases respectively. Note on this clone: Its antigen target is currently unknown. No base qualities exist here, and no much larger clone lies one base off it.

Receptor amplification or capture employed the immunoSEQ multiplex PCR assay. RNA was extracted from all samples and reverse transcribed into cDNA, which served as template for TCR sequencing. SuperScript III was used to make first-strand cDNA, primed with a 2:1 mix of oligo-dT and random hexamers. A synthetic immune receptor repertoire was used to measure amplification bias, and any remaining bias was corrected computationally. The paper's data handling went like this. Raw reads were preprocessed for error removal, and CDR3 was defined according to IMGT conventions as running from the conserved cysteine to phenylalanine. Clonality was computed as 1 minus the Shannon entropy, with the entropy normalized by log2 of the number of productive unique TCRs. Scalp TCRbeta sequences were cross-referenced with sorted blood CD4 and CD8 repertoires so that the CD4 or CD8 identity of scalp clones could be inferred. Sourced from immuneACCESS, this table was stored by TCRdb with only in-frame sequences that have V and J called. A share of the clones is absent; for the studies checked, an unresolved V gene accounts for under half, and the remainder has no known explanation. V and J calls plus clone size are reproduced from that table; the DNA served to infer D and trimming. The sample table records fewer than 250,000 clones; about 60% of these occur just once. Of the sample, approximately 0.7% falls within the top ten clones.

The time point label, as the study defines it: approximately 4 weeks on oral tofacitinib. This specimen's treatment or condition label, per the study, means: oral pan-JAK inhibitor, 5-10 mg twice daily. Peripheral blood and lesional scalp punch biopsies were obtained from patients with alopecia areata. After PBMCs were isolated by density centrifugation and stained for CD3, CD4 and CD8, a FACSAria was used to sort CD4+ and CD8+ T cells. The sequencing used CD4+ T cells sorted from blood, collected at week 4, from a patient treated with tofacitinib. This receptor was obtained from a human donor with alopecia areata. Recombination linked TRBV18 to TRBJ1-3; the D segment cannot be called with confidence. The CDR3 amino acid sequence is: CASSPYTKSSGNTIYF. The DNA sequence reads TGTGCCAGCTCACCCTACACGAAGAGCTCTGGAAACACCATATATTTT.